This passage covers 6 T cell receptor beta chains from one sample sequenced in a study of molecular identifiers for immune sequencing clone quantification. TCRdb redid the calling of the PCR reads with MiXCR, one entry per CDR3 protein. The profile shows roughly 630,000 distinct CDR3 sequences, 25% of them singletons. Material for sequencing was naive CD8+ T cells from blood, with Jurkat cell RNA spiked in. Indicated subset: FACS-sorted CD8+CD4-CCR7+CD45RA+ naive T cells. These receptor sequences come from a human donor in good health. Some libraries in this study had Jurkat cell RNA spiked in.

The table lists this clonotype with a few counts. The gene calls are TRBV28 and TRBJ2-2; unclear D gene. This CDR3 has 15 residues. CDR1 MDHEN and CDR2 SYDVKM come from the germline V gene. Trimming cost V 3 bases and J 1 base, with 9 bases left between them. The CDR3 nucleotides are TGTGCCAGCAGTTTTTTCGGCGGGAACACCGGGGAGCTGTTTTTT. Its protein is CASSFFGGNTGELFF.

This clonotype was seen a handful of times. The rearrangement joins TRBV27 to TRBJ2-6, with TRBD1 identical over 8 bases. V shed 6 bases, J shed 0 bases, and the junction held 10 bases outside the gene matches. Germline V lookup: CDR1 MNHEY, CDR2 SMNVEV (reference sequence). The CDR3 runs 18 residues. The CDR3, as DNA: TGTGCCAGCAGCAACGTGGACAGGGATAGCTCTGGGGCCAACGTCCTGACTTTC. Amino acid sequence: CASSNVDRDSSGANVLTF.

This clonotype was counted between two and nine times. V is TRBV20-1 and J is TRBJ2-7; 9 positions match TRBD2. The junction had 10 bases not matched to a gene; V was cut back by 4 bases and J by 3 bases. Per the germline V gene, CDR1 is DFQATT and CDR2 is SNEGSKA (reference sequence). The CDR3 totals 15 residues. CDR3 region: CSAKRGGTSIYEQYF. The CDR3 DNA follows: TGCAGTGCTAAGAGGGGGGGGACTAGCATCTACGAGCAGTACTTC.

This clonotype has only a few counts. The J gene is TRBJ2-7, the V gene TRBV13; no reliable D call. V was clipped by 0 bases and J by 3 bases, with 9 bases between them. The CDR3 sequence is 14 residues long. Germline V gene lookup returns CDR1 PRHDT and CDR2 FYEKMQ (reference sequence). The CDR3 loop is CASSLGLTLYEQYF. The DNA for the CDR3 is TGTGCCAGCAGCTTAGGACTGACACTCTACGAGCAGTACTTC.

This clonotype was observed at least ten times. The chain employs TRBV15 and TRBJ2-4; 7 bases line up with TRBD2. Germline CDR1 and CDR2: LNHNV and YYDKDF (reference sequence). V trimming: 9 bases; J trimming: 7 bases; junction bases outside the gene matches: 6. The CDR3 is 12 amino acids. CDR3 bases: TGTGCCACTGCCGGGAGGCCGAACATTCAGTACTTC. Translating gives CATAGRPNIQYF.

This clonotype was seen only a few times. The rearrangement links TRBV10-3 to TRBJ1-1; 7 nucleotides line up with TRBD1. The CDR3 extends over 16 amino acids. Trimming removed 3 bases from V and 0 bases from J; junction bases left unmatched: 7. CDR1 is ENHRY, CDR2 SYGVKD, per germline. CDR3 bases: TGTGCCATCAGTGAAGCGCAGGGGGGGATGAACACTGAAGCTTTCTTT. This gives the protein CAISEAQGGMNTEAFF.